This TCR beta chain was identified during a study of cytotoxic CD8 clonotypes in ibrutinib-treated CLL. For the study at large: Across the patients, some ten were relapsed/refractory, about 14 treatment-naive and around 18 IGHV unmutated. Broader study findings: With treatment, public clonotypes, which were uncommon, either contracted or remained stable.

At least ten counts were recorded for this clone. Its antigen is not identified. The data were produced by immunoSEQ multiplex PCR, yet TCRdb's version contains in-frame clones alone and is incomplete. Here the sample spans about 200,000 clones, roughly three quarters being singletons. CDR3 length equals 15 residues. Trimming cost V 4 bases and J 6 bases; bases outside gene matches: 9. The TCR sequence derives from a human donor with chronic lymphocytic leukemia. The starting material was PBMCs, obtained after 12 months of ibrutinib treatment. V and J are TRBV5-3 and TRBJ2-3; 9 bases align to TRBD2. TRBV5-3 is given ORF status, its function remaining uncertain. DNA for the CDR3: TGTGCCAGAAGCCTACGCTCCGGGACTAGCGATACGCAGTATTTT. Amino acids: CARSLRSGTSDTQYF.